The clone carrying this T cell receptor beta chain was detected a few times. What it binds is not known. Other DNA sequences in this specimen translate into the identical CDR3. Repertoires were generated with immunoSEQ multiplex PCR, while TCRdb's copy carries only in-frame clones and drops some. The sample records about 800,000 clones, around 96% being singletons. The CDR3 loop spans 13 amino acids. Between the trimmed V and J ends, which lost 4 bases and 2 bases, there was a span of 10 bases. Germline V gene data show CDR1 as SGDLS and CDR2 as YYNGEE. Naivety among CD8 cells was defined by CD45RO negativity and positive CCR7 selection, thereby excluding terminally differentiated effector memory CD45RA+ cells. These data come from a study of shared clonotypes between healthy human individuals. Study-level results: Donors were few, which limited the genetic and exposure-history diversity represented. Estimated clonotype richness was generally higher in naive than memory subsets. The study found lower generation probabilities in non-shared clonotypes than in those shared by all four donors.

The material sequenced was naive CD8+ T cells sorted from blood. This TCR derives from a man in his thirties or forties in good health. The V and J genes are TRBV9 and TRBJ2-7; perhaps TRBD1 as D (6 bases). CDR3 loop: CASSPGTPYEQYF. Written as DNA, the CDR3 is TGTGCCAGCAGCCCCGGGACACCCTACGAGCAGTACTTC.